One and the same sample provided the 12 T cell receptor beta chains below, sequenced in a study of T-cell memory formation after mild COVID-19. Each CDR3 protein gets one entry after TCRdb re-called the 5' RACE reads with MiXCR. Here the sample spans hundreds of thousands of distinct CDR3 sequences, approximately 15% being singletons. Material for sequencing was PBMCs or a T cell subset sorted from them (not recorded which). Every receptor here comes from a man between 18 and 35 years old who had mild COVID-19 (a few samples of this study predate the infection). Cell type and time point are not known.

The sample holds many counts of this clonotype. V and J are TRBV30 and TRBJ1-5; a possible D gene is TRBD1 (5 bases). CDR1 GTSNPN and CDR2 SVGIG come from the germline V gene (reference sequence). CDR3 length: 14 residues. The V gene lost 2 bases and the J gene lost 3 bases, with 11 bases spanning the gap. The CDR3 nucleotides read TGTGCCTGGAGTAACTGGGGCTCCAATCAGCCCCAGCATTTT. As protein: CAWSNWGSNQPQHF.

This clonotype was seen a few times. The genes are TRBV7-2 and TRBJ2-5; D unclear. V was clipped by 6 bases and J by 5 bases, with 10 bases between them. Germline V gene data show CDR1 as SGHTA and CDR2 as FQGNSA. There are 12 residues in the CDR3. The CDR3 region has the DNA TGTGCCAGCAGGCAGGTTGCGGAGACCCAGTACTTC. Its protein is CASRQVAETQYF. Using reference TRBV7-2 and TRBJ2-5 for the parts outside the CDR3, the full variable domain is GAGVSQSPSNKVTEKGKDVELRCDPISGHTALYWYRQSLGQGLEFLIYFQGNSAPDKSGLPSDRFSAERTGGSVSTLTIQRTQQEDSAVYLCASRQVAETQYFGPGTRLLVL.

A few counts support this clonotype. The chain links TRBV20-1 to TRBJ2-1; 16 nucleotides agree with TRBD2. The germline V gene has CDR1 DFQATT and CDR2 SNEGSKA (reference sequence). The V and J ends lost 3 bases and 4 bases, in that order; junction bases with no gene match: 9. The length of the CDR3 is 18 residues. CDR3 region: CSASTGTSGGVWYNEQFF. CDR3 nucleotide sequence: TGCAGTGCTAGTACAGGGACTAGCGGGGGGGTTTGGTACAATGAGCAGTTCTTC.

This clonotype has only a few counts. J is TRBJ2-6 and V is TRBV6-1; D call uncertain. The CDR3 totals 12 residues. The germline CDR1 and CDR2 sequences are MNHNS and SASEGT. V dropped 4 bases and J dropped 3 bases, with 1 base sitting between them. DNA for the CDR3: TGTGCCAGCAGTGTTGGGGCCAACGTCCTGACTTTC. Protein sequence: CASSVGANVLTF.

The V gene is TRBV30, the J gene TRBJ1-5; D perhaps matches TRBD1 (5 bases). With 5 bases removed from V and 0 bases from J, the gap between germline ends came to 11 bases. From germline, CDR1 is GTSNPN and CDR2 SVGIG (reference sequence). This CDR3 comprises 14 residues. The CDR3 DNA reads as TGTGCCTGGGGGACCGGGGGTAGCAATCAGCCCCAGCATTTT. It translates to CAWGTGGSNQPQHF.

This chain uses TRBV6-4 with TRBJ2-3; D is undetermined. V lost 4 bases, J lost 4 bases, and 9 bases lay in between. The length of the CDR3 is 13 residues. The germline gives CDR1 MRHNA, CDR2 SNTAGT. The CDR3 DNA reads TGTGCCAGCAGTGTTGATATTGCAGATACGCAGTATTTT. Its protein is CASSVDIADTQYF.

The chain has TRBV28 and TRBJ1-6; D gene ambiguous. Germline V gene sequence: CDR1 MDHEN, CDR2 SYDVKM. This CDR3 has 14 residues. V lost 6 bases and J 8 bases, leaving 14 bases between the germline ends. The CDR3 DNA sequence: TGTGCCAGCAGCCCCGCGAGGGAGTATTCACCCCTCCACTTT. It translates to CASSPAREYSPLHF.

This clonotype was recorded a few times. The CDR3 region has the DNA TGCGCCAGCAGCTTAGGGCTAGTAGTGACAGATACGCAGTATTTT. Translated: CASSLGLVVTDTQYF. The chain couples TRBV5-1 to TRBJ2-3; no definite D call. The V end was cut by 2 bases, the J end by 3 bases, with 13 bases between. Germline V gene sequence: CDR1 SGHRS, CDR2 YFSETQ. This CDR3 has 15 amino acids.

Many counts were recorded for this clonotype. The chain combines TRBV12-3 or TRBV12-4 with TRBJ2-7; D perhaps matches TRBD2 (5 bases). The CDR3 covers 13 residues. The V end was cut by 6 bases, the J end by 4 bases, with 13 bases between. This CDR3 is CASSTGIEYEQYF. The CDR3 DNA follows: TGTGCCAGCAGCACCGGGATCGAATACGAGCAGTACTTC.

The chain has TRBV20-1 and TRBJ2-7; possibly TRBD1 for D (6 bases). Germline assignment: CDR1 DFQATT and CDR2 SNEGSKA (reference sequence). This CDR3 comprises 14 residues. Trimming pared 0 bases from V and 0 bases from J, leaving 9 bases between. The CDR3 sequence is CSARDRQASYEQYV. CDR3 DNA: TGCAGTGCTAGAGACCGACAGGCCTCCTACGAGCAGTACGTC.

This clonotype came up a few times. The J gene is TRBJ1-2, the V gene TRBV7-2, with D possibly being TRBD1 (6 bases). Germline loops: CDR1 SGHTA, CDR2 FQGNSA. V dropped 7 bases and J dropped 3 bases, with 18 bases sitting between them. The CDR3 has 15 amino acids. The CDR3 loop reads CASNTGTNVDYGYTF. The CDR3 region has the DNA TGTGCCAGCAACACCGGGACAAACGTCGACTATGGCTACACCTTC.

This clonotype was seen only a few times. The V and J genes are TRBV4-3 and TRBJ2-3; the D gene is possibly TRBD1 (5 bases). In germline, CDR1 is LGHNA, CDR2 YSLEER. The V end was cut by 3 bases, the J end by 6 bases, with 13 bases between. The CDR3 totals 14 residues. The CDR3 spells CASSHAQGDDTQYF. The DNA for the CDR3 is TGCGCCAGCAGCCACGCCCAGGGTGACGATACGCAGTATTTT.